This T cell receptor (beta chain) came from a study of naive and memory T cell subsets. Notes on the study in general: Over 90% of naive TCR sequences appeared only once after error correction, unlike memory subsets.

This clonotype occurred many times. Its antigen remains unknown. An equimolar mix of two oligonucleotides served as the beta constant-region primer for TRBC1 and TRBC2. The cDNA 3' end received a ligated single-stranded oligonucleotide carrying the SP2 primer and a 12-nucleotide UMI. The ligated cDNA underwent four PCR rounds using SP2 and nested alpha and beta constant-region primers. TCRdb reanalysed the UMI-ligation and nested PCR reads using MiXCR and keeps one entry per CDR3 protein. The sample has some 87,000 distinct CDR3 sequences; roughly 7% are singletons. Per germline, CDR1 DFQATT and CDR2 SNEGSKA (reference sequence). CDR3 length: 13 residues. V was pared by 5 bases and J by 2 bases, with 7 bases between.

V gene TRBV20-1 combines with J gene TRBJ1-6, with D unresolved. Specimen: central memory CD4+ T cells from blood. The receptor was derived from a human donor in good health. For the CDR3, the DNA is TGCAGTGCTCAGGATACCTATAATTCACCCCTCCACTTT. Translating it yields CSAQDTYNSPLHF.